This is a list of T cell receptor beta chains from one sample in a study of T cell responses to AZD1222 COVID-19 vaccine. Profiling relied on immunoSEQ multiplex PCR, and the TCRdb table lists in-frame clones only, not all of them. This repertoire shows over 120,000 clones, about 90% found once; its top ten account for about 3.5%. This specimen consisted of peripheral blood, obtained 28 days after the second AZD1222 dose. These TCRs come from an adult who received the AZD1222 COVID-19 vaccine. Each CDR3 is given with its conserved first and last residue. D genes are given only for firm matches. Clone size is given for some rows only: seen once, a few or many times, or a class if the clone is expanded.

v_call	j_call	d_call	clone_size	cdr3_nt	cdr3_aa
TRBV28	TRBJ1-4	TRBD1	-	TGTGCCAGCAGGGTCCAGGGGGGGAATGAAAAACTGTTTTTT	CASRVQGGNEKLFF
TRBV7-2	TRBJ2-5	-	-	TGTGCCAGCAGCTTAGCGGGAGTTCAAGAGACCCAGTACTTC	CASSLAGVQETQYF
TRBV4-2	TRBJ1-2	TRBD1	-	TGTGCCAGCAGCCAAGGGGACAGGGGGCGAAACTATGGCTACACCTTC	CASSQGDRGRNYGYTF
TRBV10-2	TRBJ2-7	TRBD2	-	TGCGCCAGCAGTGAGAGGCTAGCGGACGGGGGAGAGCAGTACTTC	CASSERLADGGEQYF
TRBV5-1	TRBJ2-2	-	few	TGCGCCAGCAGCCGCGTCGGGACGGACACCGGGGAGCTGTTTTTT	CASSRVGTDTGELFF
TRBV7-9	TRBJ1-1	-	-	TGTGCCAGCAGCTTGGGCCGGAAGAACACTGAAGCTTTCTTT	CASSLGRKNTEAFF
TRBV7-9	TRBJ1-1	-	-	TGTGCCAGCAGCCTCGGGGGGGACACTGAAGCTTTCTTT	CASSLGGDTEAFF
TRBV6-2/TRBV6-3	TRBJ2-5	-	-	TGTGCCAGCAGTTACTCGTCCGGTCCGGAGACCCAGTACTTC	CASSYSSGPETQYF
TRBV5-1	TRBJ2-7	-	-	TGCGCCAGCAGCTTAGGGTCCAGCGGCTCCTACGAGCAGTACTTC	CASSLGSSGSYEQYF
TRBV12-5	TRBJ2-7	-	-	TGTGCTAGTAGCGATTCCGGGACTGGGGGCTACGAGCAGTACTTC	CASSDSGTGGYEQYF
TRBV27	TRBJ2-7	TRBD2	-	TGTGCCAGCAGTTTCTTAGCGGGAGCCTCGACCTACGAGCAGTACTTC	CASSFLAGASTYEQYF
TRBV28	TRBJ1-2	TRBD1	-	TGTGCCAGCACGGGACTGGACAGGGGCTACACCTTC	CASTGLDRGYTF
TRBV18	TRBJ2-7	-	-	TGTGCCAGCTCCGAATCCCAGGGCCCCTACGAGCAGTACTTC	CASSESQGPYEQYF
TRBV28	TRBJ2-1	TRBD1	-	TGTGCCAGCAGCACAATCGGACAGGGGGCTGCGGATGAGCAGTTCTTC	CASSTIGQGAADEQFF